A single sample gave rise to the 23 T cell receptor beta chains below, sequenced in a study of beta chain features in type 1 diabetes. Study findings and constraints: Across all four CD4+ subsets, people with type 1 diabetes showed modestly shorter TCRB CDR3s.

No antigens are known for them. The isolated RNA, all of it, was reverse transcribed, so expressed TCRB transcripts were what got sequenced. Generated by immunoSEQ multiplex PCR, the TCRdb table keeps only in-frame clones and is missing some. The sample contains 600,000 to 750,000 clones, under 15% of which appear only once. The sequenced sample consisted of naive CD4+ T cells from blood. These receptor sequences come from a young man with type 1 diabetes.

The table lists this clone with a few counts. The CDR3 bases are TGTGCCAGCAGTAACCGAGGGATGAACTATGGCTACACCTTC. It translates to CASSNRGMNYGYTF. The V and J genes are TRBV6-5 and TRBJ1-2; D unclear. Germline CDR1 MNHEY, CDR2 SVGAGI. The germline V and J ends were trimmed by 5 bases and 2 bases, with 12 bases remaining between them. CDR3 length equals 14 residues.

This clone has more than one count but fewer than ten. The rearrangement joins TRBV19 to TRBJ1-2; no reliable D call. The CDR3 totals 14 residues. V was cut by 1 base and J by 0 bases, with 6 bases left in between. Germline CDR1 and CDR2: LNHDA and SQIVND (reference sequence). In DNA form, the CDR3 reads TGTGCCAGTAGTATAGTACGGACTAACTATGGCTACACCTTC. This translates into CASSIVRTNYGYTF.

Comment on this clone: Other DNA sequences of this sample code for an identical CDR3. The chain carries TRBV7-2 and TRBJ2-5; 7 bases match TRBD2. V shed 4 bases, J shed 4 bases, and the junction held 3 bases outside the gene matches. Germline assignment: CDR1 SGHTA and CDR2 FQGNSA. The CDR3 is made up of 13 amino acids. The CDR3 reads CASSSRGVETQYF. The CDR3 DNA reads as TGTGCCAGCAGCTCCCGGGGGGTAGAGACCCAGTACTTC.

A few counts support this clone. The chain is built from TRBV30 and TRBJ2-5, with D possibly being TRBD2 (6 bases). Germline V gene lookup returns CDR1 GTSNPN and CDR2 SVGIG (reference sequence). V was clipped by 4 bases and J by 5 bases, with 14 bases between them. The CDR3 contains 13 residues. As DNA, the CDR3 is TGTGCCTGGACCCGTAGCGCGGGGGAGACCCAGTACTTC. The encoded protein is CAWTRSAGETQYF.

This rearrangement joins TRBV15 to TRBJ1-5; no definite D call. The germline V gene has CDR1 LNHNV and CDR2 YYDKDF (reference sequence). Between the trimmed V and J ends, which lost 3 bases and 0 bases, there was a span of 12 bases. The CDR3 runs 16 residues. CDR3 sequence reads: CATSSDGRSSNQPQHF. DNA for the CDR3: TGTGCCACCAGCAGTGACGGACGGTCTAGCAATCAGCCCCAGCATTTT.

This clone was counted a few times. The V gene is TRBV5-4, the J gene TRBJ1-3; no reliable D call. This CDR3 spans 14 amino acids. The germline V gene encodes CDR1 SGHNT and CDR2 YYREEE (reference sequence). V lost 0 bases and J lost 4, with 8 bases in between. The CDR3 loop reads CASSLAVDGNTIYF. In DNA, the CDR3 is TGTGCCAGCAGCTTGGCCGTCGACGGAAACACCATATATTTT.

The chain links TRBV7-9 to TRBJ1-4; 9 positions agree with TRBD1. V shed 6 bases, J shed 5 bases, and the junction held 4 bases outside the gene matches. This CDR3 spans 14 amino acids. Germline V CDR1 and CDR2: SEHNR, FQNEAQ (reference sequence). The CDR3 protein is CASRKDRGNEKLFF. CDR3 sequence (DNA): TGTGCCAGCAGGAAGGACAGGGGAAATGAAAAACTGTTTTTT.

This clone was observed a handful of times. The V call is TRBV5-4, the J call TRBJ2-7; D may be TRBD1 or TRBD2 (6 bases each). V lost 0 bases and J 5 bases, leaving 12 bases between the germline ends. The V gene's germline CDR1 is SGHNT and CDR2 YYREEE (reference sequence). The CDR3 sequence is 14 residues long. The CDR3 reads CASSLGGATHEQYF. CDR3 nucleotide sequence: TGTGCCAGCAGCTTGGGGGGGGCGACGCACGAGCAGTACTTC.

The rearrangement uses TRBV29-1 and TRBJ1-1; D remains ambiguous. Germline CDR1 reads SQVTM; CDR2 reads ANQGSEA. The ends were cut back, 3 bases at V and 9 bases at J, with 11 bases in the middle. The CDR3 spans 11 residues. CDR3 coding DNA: TGCAGCGTTGACGGGGAAGGTAAAGCTTTCTTT. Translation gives CSVDGEGKAFF.

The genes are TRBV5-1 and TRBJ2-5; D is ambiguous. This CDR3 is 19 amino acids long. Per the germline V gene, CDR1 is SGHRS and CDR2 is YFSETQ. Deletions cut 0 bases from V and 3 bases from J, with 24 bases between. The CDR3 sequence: CASSLEARSLTPHKETQYF. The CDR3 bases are TGCGCCAGCAGCTTGGAAGCACGGAGCCTAACGCCCCACAAAGAGACCCAGTACTTC.

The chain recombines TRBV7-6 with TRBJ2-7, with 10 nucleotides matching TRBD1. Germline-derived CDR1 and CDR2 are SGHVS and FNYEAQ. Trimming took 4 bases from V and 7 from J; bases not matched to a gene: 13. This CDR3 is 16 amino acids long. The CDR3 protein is CASSWRGTGAAGEQYF. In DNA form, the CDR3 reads TGTGCCAGCAGCTGGAGAGGGACAGGGGCTGCTGGGGAGCAGTACTTC.

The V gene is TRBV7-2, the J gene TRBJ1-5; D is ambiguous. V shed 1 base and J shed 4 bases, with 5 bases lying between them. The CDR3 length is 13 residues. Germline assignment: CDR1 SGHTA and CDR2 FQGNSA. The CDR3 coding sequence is TGTGCCAGCAGCTTAGATTTTAATCAGCCCCAGCATTTT. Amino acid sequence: CASSLDFNQPQHF. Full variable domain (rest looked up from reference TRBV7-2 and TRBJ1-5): GAGVSQSPSNKVTEKGKDVELRCDPISGHTALYWYRQSLGQGLEFLIYFQGNSAPDKSGLPSDRFSAERTGGSVSTLTIQRTQQEDSAVYLCASSLDFNQPQHFGDGTRLSIL.

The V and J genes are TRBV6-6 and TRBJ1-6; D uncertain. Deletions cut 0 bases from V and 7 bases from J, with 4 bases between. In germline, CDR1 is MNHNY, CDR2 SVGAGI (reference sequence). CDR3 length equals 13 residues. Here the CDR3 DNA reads TGTGCCAGCAGTTACTCGTTGAATTCACCCCTCCACTTT. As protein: CASSYSLNSPLHF.

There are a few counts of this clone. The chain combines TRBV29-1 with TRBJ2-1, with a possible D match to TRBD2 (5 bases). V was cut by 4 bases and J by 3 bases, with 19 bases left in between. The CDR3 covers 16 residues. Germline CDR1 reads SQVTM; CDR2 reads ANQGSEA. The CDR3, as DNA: TGCAGCGTTGCCCGCGATATAAGCGGAGTCTACAATGAGCAGTTCTTC. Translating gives CSVARDISGVYNEQFF.

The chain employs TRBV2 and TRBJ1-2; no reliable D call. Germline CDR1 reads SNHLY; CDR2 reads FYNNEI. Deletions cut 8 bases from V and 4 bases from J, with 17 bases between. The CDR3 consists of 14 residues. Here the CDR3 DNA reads TGTGCCAGCGGCTGGGCAGAGTTGTCCTATGGCTACACCTTC. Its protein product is CASGWAELSYGYTF.

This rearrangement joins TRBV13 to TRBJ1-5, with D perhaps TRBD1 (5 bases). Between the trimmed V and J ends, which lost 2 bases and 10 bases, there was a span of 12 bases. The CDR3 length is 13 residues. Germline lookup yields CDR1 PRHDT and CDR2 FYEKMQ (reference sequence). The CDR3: CASSLRDGKPQHF. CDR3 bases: TGTGCCAGCAGCTTAAGGGACGGGAAACCCCAGCATTTT.

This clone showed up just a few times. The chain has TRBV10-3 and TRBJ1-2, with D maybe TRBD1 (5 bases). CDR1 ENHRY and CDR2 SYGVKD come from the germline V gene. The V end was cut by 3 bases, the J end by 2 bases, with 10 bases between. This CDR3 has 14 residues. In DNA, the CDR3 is TGTGCCATCAGTGACCCGGGGCCGAACTATGGCTACACCTTC. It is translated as CAISDPGPNYGYTF.

This CDR3 is CASRGSVSMNTEAFF. For the CDR3, the DNA is TGTGCCAGCAGGGGGTCGGTCTCAATGAACACTGAAGCTTTCTTT. The V gene is TRBV27, the J gene TRBJ1-1; D gene ambiguous. This CDR3 comprises 15 residues. V lost 6 bases, J lost 0 bases, and 14 bases lay in between. Germline loops: CDR1 MNHEY, CDR2 SMNVEV (reference sequence).

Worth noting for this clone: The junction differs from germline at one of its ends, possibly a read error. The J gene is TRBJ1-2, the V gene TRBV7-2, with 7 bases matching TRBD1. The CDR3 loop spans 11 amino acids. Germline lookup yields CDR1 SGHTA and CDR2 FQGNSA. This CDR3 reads CASSLTGQPHF. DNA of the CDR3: TGTGCCAGCAGCTTAACGGGACAGCCCCATTTC.

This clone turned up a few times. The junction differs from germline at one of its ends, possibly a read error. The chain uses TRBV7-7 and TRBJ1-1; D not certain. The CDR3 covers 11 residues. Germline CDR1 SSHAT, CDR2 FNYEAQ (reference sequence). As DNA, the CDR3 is TGTGCTAGCAGCCCTCTGAGACCAGCTTTCTTT. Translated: CASSPLRPAFF. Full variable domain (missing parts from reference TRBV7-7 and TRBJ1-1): GAGVSQSPRYKVTKRGQDVTLRCDPISSHATLYWYQQALGQGPEFLTYFNYEAQPDKSGLPSDRFSAERPEGSISTLTIQRTEQRDSAMYRCASSPLRPAFFGQGTRLTVV.

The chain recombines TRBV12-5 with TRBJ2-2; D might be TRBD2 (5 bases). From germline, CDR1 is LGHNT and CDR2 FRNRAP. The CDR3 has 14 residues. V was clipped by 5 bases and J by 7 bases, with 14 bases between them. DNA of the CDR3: TGTGCTAGTGGTGCCTTGGACTTTCGCGGGGAGCTGTTTTTT. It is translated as CASGALDFRGELFF.

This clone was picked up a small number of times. The CDR3 region has the DNA TGTGCCAGCTCACACCGGGAGCCTCAAGAGACCCAGTACTTC. It yields the protein CASSHREPQETQYF. This chain connects TRBV18 to TRBJ2-5; a possible D gene is TRBD2 (6 bases). Germline V gene lookup returns CDR1 KGHSH and CDR2 LQKENI. The V gene lost 4 bases and the J gene lost 2 bases, with 11 bases spanning the gap. This CDR3 is built from 14 residues.

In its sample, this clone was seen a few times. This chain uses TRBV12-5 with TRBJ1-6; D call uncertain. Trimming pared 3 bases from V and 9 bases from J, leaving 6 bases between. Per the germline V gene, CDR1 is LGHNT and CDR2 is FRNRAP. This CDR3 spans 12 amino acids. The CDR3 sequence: CASGLAGSPLHF. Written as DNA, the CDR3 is TGTGCTAGTGGTTTAGCGGGTTCACCCCTCCACTTT.